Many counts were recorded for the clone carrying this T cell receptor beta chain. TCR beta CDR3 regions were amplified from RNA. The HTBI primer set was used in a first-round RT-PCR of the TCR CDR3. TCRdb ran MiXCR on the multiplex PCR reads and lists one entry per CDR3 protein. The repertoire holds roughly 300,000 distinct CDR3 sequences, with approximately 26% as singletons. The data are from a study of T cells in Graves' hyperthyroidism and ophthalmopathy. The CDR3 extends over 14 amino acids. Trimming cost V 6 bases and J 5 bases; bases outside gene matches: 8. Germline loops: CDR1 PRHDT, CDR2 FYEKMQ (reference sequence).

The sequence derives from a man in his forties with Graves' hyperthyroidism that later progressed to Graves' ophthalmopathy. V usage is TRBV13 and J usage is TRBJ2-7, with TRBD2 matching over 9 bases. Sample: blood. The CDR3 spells CASRPWTSAHEQYF. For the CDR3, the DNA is TGTGCCAGCAGGCCATGGACTAGCGCCCACGAGCAGTACTTC.